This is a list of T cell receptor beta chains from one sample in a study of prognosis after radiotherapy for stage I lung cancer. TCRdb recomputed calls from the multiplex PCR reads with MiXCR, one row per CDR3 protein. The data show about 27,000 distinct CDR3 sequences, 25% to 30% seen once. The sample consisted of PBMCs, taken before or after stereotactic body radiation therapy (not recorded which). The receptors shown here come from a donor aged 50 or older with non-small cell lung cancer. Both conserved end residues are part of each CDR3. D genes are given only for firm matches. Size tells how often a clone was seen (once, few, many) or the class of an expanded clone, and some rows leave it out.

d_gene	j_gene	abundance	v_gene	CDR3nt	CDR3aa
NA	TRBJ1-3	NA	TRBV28	TGTGCCAGCGGGACACCCAGCTCTGGAAAAAACATATATTTT	CASGTPSSGKNIYF
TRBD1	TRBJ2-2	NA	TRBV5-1	TGCGCCAGCAGCCTGGGACAGGGCGGGCGACATGCCGGGGAGCTGTTTTTT	CASSLGQGGRHAGELFF
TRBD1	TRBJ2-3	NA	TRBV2	TGTGCCAGCAGTAGGCGGACAGGGGGAGAAGATACGCAGTATTTT	CASSRRTGGEDTQYF
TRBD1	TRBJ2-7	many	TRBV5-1	TGCGCCAGCAGTCCCGACAGGGATAGGGTCCCCTACGAGCAGTACTTC	CASSPDRDRVPYEQYF
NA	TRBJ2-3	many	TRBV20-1	TGCATCGCATCCCAGGGCACAGATACGCAGTATTTT	CIASQGTDTQYF
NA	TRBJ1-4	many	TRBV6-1	TGTGCCAGCAGTGGGTGGGGGGGAACTAATGAAAAACTGTTTTTT	CASSGWGGTNEKLFF
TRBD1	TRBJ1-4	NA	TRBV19	TGTGCCAGTAGTGTCCACGGGACAGGGATTGAAAAACTGTTTTTT	CASSVHGTGIEKLFF
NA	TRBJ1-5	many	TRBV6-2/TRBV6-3	TGTGCCAGCAGTTACTCGTTCGGTGGTAATCAGCCCCAGCATTTT	CASSYSFGGNQPQHF
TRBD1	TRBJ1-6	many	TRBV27	TGTGCCAGCAGTTACCGGACAGGGTTTTCACCCCTCCACTTT	CASSYRTGFSPLHF
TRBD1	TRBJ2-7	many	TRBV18	TGTGCCAGCTCACCTGGTTCCGGGACAGTCACAGAGCAGTACTTC	CASSPGSGTVTEQYF
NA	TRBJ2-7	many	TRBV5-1	TGCGCCAGCAGCTTGGGCCCAGGGTACGAGCAGTACTTC	CASSLGPGYEQYF
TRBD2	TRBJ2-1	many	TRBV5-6	TGTGCCAGCAGCTTGGAGGGACTAGCGCCGTACAATGAGCAGTTCTTC	CASSLEGLAPYNEQFF
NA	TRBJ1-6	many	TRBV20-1	TGCAGTGCTAGAGGGACCGCAAGCTCCTATAATTCACCCCTCCACTTT	CSARGTASSYNSPLHF
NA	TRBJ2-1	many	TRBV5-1	TGCGCCAGCAGCGTGGACACCTACAATGAGCAGTTCTTC	CASSVDTYNEQFF
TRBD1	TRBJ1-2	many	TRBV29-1	TGCAGCGTTACACAGGGGGCGAGAAGTGGCTACACCTTC	CSVTQGARSGYTF
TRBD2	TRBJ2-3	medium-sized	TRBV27	TGTGCCAGCAGCTCCCCGGGACTAAACACAGATACGCAGTATTTT	CASSSPGLNTDTQYF
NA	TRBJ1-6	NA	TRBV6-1	TGTGCCAGCAGCTATACAGGGACTAACTATAATTCACCCCTCCACTTT	CASSYTGTNYNSPLHF
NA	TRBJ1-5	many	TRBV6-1	TGTGCCAGCAGGAGTCATGGTGGGAACCGGGGCAATCAGCCCCAGCATTTT	CASRSHGGNRGNQPQHF
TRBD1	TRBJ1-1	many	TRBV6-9	TGTGCCAGCAGTTCTGGACAGGGGAGGGGGAACACTGAAGCTTTCTTT	CASSSGQGRGNTEAFF
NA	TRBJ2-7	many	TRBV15	TGTGCCACCAGCGGTCAGTCCTACGAGCAGTACTTC	CATSGQSYEQYF
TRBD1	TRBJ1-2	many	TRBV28	TGTGCCAGCAGTTCCTCCTCGACAGGGATTAATGGCTACACCTTC	CASSSSSTGINGYTF
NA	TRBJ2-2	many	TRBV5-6	TGTGCCAGCAGCTTGTGGGGGGAGACCACCGGGGAGCTGTTTTTT	CASSLWGETTGELFF
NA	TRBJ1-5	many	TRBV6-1	TGTGCCAGCAGCCCCGAGGGCAGGCGAAATCAGCCCCAGCATTTT	CASSPEGRRNQPQHF
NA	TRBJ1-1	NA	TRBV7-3	TGTGCCAGCAGCACGGATCCGAACACTGAAGCTTTCTTT	CASSTDPNTEAFF
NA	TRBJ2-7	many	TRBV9	TGTGCCAGCAGCTTCAGCTCCTACGAGCAGTACTTC	CASSFSSYEQYF
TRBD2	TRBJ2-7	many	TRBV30	TGTGCCTGGGGACTAGCGGGACCCTACGAGCAGTACTTC	CAWGLAGPYEQYF
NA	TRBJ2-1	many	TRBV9	TGTGCCAGCAGCGTCTTGGGGGAAAATGAGCAGTTCTTC	CASSVLGENEQFF
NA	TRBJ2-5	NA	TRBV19	TGTGCCAGTAGTATATCGTCGGTGTCGCAAGAGACCCAGTACTTC	CASSISSVSQETQYF
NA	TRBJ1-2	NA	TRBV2	TGTGCCAGCAGTGAAGACCGGGGGGGAGGACATGGCTACACCTTC	CASSEDRGGGHGYTF
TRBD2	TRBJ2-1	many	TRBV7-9	TGTGCCAGCAGCTTAACTACTAGCGGGAGATGGGGTAATGAGCAGTTCTTC	CASSLTTSGRWGNEQFF
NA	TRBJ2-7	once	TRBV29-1	TGCAGCGTTGAATTAGACAGATCCGAGCAGTACTTC	CSVELDRSEQYF
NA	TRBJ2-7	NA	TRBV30	TGTGCCTGGAGTGTACCGAGCGCGGGTTACGGGCAGTACTTC	CAWSVPSAGYGQYF
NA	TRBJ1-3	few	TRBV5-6	TGTGCCAGCAGTAAACCTCAGAGCTCTGGAAACACCATATATTTT	CASSKPQSSGNTIYF
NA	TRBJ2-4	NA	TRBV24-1	TGTGCCACCAGTGATTTTAGTGGGTTTCAGTACTTC	CATSDFSGFQYF
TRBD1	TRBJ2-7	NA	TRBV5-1	TGCGCCAGCAGCTTACCACAGGGGCGGCCCTACGAGCAGTACTTC	CASSLPQGRPYEQYF
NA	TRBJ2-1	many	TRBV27	TGTGCCAGCAGTTTAGACTACAATGAGCAGTTCTTC	CASSLDYNEQFF
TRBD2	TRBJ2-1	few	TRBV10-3	TGTGCCATCAGTCAAGGACTAGCGGGAATGTACAATGAGCAGTTCTTC	CAISQGLAGMYNEQFF
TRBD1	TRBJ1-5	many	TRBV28	TGTGCCAGCAGTGACAGGGGCGGCCAGCCCCAGCATTTT	CASSDRGGQPQHF
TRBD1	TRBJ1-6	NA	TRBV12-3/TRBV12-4	TGTGCCAGCAGTCGACAGGGAACTAGTAATTCACCCCTCCACTTT	CASSRQGTSNSPLHF
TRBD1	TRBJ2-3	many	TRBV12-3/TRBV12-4	TGTGCCAGCAGTTTACAGGGGGTCCCGTATTTT	CASSLQGVPYF
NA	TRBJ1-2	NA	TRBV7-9	TGTGCCAGCAGCTTGGGTGGACACCTCAACTATGGCTACACCTTC	CASSLGGHLNYGYTF